This T cell receptor (beta chain) was found in a study of blood T cell repertoires in COVID-19. Study details: The United States, Italy and Spain provided the acute and convalescent COVID-19 samples. PBMCs, B-cell-depleted T cells, or T cells provided the cDNA or gDNA that made up the material.

As processed by the authors: Nucleated cell counts were estimated from reference gene primer amplification. The repertoire was sequenced with immunoSEQ multiplex PCR; TCRdb's copy has only in-frame clones and lacks some. The V and J calls and the clone size are those of that table, but D and trimming were determined from the DNA. Of 270,000 or so clones in the sample, just over 85% were seen once. This TCR derives from a woman aged 25 to 39 with active or convalescent COVID-19. The sequencing input was peripheral blood.

The CDR3, as DNA: TGTGCCAGCAGCTTAGTCAGGGCCACCTCTGGAAACACCATATATTTT. Translating it yields CASSLVRATSGNTIYF. The chain carries TRBV7-9 and TRBJ1-3; maybe TRBD1 (5 bases). CDR3 size: 16 residues. V lost 1 base and J 0 bases, leaving 10 bases between the germline ends. Looked up from germline, CDR1 is SEHNR and CDR2 is FQNEAQ (reference sequence).